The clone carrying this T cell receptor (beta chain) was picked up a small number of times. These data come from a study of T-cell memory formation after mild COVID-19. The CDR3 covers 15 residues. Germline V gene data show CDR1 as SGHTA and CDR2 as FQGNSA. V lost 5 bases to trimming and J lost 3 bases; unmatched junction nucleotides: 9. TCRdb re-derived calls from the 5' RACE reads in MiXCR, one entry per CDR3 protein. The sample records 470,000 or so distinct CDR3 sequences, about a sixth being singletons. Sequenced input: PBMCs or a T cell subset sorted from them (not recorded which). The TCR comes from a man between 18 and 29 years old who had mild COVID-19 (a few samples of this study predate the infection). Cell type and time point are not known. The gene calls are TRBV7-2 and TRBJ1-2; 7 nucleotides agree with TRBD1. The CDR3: CASSPRGRVDYGYTF. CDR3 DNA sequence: TGTGCCAGCAGCCCTAGGGGGCGGGTCGACTATGGCTACACCTTC.